This TCR beta chain is drawn from a study of graft-versus-host responses after intestinal transplantation (dated by TCRdb to the early 2020s). For context, the study as a whole: The transplants that recipients received were multivisceral, liver-intestinal, or isolated intestinal. Every recipient was given anti-thymocyte globulin induction, then maintenance tacrolimus and steroids for 3 to 4 years. Instead of going to the commercial service, samples from a few later patients were sequenced in-house on an Illumina MiSeq and processed with MiXCR. To identify alloreactive clones, pre-transplant mixed lymphocyte reaction products were sequenced and then compared with unstimulated pre-transplant donor and recipient T cells. Donor T cell macrochimerism was defined as a peak of at least 4% donor T cells among recipient peripheral blood mononuclear cells. A cohort of roughly 25 intestinal transplant recipients, including one retransplant, was enrolled, and a few patients lacking pretransplant specimens were excluded. Graft-versus-host and host-versus-graft alloreactive T cell clones were tracked in the graft, circulation and bone marrow after intestinal transplantation using bulk TCR-beta CDR3 sequencing. What the research found in general, with its limitations: GvH clones were detected in recipient bone marrow, and some of these GvH clones were observed earlier in ileal mucosa or blood, consistent with an intestinal mucosal origin. Early after transplant, declines in HvG clones were associated with peak levels of circulating GvH clones. In patients with donor T cell macrochimerism, the allografts had high GvH to HvG T cell clonal ratios. Conclusions were limited by the relatively low number and heterogeneity of intestinal transplant patients.

With regard to this clone: Its antigen target is currently unknown. Qualities for individual bases were not recorded, and no much larger clone is one base off.

Relative to germline, V is missing 6 bases and J is missing 6 bases, with 13 bases of the junction outside any gene match. The germline V gene (reference sequence) specifies PRHDT as CDR1 and FYEKMQ as CDR2. Counted from cysteine to phenylalanine, this CDR3 has 15 amino acids. Only CDR3 DNA is held: 45 bases, read in frame from base 1. In the first month after transplant, blood samples were collected up to 4 times, and after that at least monthly when available. The library came from the immunoSEQ multiplex PCR assay. Adaptive Biotechnologies carried out high-throughput TCR-beta CDR3 sequencing of genomic DNA for most patients. The authors' pipeline ran thus. TCR sequencing data for approximately 19 patients were retrieved from Adaptive's ImmunoSEQ software; a few other patients were processed with MiXCR and VDJtools. CDR3 nucleotide sequences shared between donor and recipient were removed because the origin of such sequences could not be assigned. To count as alloreactive, a clone needed at least 2-fold expansion over unstimulated cells and a minimum CFSE-low frequency of 0.002% (template counts) or 0.001% (read counts). Clones were considered mappable if detected in sequenced pre-transplant spleen, lymph node, or MLR CFSE-low populations of the donor or recipient. The cumulative frequency of alloreactive clones was calculated as a percentage of all sequences, weighted by copy number. TCRdb took over this immuneACCESS table, retaining in-frame rearrangements with V and J assigned. Such tables are incomplete; in checked studies, under half of the missing clones stem from an unresolved V gene, and the remainder is unexplained. The V and J calls and clone size were taken over from that table, and D and trimming were inferred from the DNA. Across this sample there are 99,000 or so clones, with about 82% seen only once. The ten biggest clones cover approximately 1.5% of the sample.

The chain employs TRBV13 and TRBJ1-2; 7 central bases correspond to TRBD1. The receptor's source is a human patient who received an intestinal transplant, so some T cells may come from the graft donor. Sequences were derived from PBMCs, sampled 255 days after intestinal transplant. The DNA sequence is given as TGTGCCAGCAGTTTCAACAGGGGAAGCACCCATGGCTACACCTTC. It codes for CASSFNRGSTHGYTF.